The T cell receptor (beta chain) under discussion was sequenced for a study of cytotoxic CD8 clonotypes in ibrutinib-treated CLL. The overall study: The patient breakdown showed fewer than 12 relapsed/refractory and around 16 treatment-naive cases, with under 18 IGHV unmutated. Response material was collected after a median around 12 months of treatment, range 6 to 36.

The study's findings and limits: Ibrutinib response saw clonality rise, and progression saw it return toward baseline. Sampling times differed between sustained-remission and progressing patients.

V lost 6 bases, J lost 0 bases, and 7 bases lay in between. Germline-derived CDR1 and CDR2 are MNHEY and SVGAGI. CDR3 size: 13 residues. On this clone: Its antigen remains unidentified.

The table came from immunoSEQ multiplex PCR; TCRdb's copy has only in-frame clones and leaves some out. The sample holds around 200,000 clones, 79% seen once. Sequencing was performed on PBMCs, taken after 12 months of ibrutinib treatment. The chain joins TRBV6-5 to TRBJ2-3; unclear D gene. The clonotype originates from a human donor with chronic lymphocytic leukemia. In DNA form, the CDR3 reads TGTGCCAGCAGCGCGGCGAGCACAGATACGCAGTATTTT. This codes for CASSAASTDTQYF.